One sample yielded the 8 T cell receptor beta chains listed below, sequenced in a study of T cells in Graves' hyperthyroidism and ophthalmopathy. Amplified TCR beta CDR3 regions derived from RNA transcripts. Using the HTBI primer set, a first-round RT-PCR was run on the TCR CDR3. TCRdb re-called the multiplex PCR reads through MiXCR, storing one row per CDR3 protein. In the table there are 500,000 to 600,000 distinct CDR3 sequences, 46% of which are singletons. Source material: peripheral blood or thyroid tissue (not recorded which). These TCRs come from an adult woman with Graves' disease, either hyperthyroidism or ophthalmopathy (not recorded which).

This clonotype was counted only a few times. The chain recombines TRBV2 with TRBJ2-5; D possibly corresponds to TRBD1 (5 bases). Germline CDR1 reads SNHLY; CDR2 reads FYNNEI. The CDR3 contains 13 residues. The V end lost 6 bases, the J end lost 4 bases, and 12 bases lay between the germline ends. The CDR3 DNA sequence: TGTGCCAGCAGGAGCAGGGTAGCAGAGACCCAGTACTTC. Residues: CASRSRVAETQYF.

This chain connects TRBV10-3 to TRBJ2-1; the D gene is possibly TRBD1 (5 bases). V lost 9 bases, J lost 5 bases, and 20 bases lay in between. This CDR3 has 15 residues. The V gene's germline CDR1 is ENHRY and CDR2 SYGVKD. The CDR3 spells CAIRGSRGRNNEQFF. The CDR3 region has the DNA TGTGCCATTCGCGGATCAAGGGGTCGAAACAATGAGCAGTTCTTC.

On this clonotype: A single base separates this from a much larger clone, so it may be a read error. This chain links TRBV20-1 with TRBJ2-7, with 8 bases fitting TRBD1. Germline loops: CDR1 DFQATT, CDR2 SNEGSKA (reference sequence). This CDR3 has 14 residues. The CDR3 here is CSAPRTGHSYGQYF. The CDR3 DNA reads TGCAGTGCTCCCCGGACAGGGCACTCCTACGGGCAGTACTTC.

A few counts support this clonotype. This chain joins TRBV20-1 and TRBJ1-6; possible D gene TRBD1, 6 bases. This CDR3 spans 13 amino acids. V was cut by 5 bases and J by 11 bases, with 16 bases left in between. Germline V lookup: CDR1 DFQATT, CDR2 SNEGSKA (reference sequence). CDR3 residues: CSALDSAHPPLHF. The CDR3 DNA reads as TGCAGTGCTCTGGACAGCGCCCATCCACCCCTCCACTTT.

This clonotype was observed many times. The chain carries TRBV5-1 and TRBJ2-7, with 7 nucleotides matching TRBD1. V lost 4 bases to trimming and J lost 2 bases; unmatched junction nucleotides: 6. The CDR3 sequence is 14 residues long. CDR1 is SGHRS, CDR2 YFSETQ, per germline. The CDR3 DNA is TGCGCCAGCAGCCCGACAGGGTTCCCCTACGAGCAGTACTTC. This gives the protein CASSPTGFPYEQYF.

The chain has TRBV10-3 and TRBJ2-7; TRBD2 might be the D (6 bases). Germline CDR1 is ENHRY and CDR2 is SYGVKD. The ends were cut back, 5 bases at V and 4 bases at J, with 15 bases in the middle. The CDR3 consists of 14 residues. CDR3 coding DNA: TGTGCCATCAGTTCCGGGGGAACAGTGTACGAGCAGTACTTC. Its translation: CAISSGGTVYEQYF.

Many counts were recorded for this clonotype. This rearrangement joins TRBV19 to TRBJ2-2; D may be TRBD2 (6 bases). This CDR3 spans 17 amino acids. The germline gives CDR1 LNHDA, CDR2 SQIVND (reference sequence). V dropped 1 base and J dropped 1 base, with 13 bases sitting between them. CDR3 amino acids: CASSIVGGNENTGELFF. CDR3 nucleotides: TGTGCCAGTAGTATAGTGGGAGGAAACGAGAACACCGGGGAGCTGTTTTTT.

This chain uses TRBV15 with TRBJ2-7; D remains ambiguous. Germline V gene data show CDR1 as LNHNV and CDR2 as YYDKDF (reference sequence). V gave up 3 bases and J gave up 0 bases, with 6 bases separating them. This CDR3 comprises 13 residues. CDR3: CATSSDPSYEQYF. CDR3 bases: TGTGCCACCAGCAGTGACCCCTCCTACGAGCAGTACTTC.